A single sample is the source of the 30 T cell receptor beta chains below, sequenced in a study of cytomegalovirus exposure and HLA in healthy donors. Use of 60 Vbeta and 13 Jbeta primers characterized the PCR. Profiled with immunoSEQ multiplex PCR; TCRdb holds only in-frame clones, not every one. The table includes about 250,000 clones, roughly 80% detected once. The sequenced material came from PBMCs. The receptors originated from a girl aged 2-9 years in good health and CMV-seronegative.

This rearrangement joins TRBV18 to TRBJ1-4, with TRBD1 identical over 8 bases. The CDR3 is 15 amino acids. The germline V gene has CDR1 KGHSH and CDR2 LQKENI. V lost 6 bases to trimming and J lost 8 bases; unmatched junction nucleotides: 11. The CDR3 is CASSPRTGLWEKLFF. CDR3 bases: TGTGCCAGCTCGCCAAGGACAGGGCTATGGGAAAAACTGTTTTTT.

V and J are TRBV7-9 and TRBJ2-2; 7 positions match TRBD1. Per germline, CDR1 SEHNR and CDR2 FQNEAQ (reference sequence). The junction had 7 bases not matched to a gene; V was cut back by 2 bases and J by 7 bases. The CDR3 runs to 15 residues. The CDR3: CASSLSQGVIGELFF. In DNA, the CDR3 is TGTGCCAGCAGCTTATCCCAGGGGGTGATCGGGGAGCTGTTTTTT.

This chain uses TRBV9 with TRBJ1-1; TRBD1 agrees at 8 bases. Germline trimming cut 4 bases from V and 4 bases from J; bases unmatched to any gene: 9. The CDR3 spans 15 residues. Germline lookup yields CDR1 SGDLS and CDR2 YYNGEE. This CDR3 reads CASSFRTGQGTEAFF. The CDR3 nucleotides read TGTGCCAGCAGCTTCCGGACAGGGCAGGGCACTGAAGCTTTCTTT.

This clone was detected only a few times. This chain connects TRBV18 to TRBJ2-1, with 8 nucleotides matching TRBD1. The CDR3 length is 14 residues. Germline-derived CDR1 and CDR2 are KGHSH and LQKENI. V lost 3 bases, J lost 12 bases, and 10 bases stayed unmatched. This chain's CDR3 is CASSPGTGGDRQFF. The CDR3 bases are TGTGCCAGCTCACCCGGGACAGGCGGGGACCGGCAGTTCTTC. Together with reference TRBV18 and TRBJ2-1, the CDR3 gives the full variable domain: NAGVMQNPRHLVRRRGQEARLRCSPMKGHSHVYWYRQLPEEGLKFMVYLQKENIIDESGMPKERFSAEFPKEGPSILRIQQVVRGDSAAYFCASSPGTGGDRQFFGPGTRLTVL.

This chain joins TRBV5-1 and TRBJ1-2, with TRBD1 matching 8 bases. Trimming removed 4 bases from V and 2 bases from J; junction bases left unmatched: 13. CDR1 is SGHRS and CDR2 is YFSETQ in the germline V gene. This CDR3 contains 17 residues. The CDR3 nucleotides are TGCGCCAGCAGCACTAGAGAAGGACAGGGTAGGAACTATGGCTACACCTTC. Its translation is CASSTREGQGRNYGYTF.

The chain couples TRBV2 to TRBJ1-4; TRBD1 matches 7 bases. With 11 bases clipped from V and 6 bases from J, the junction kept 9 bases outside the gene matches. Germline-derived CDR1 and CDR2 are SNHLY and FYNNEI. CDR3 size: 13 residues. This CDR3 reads CAANRGEDEKLFF. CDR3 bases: TGTGCCGCCAACAGGGGTGAGGATGAAAAACTGTTTTTT.

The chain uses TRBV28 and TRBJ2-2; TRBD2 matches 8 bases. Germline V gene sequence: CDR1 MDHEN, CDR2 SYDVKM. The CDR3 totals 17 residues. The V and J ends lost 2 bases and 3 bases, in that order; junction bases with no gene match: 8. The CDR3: CASSLQAGVVDTGELFF. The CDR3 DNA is TGTGCCAGCAGTTTACAAGCGGGAGTCGTAGACACCGGGGAGCTGTTTTTT.

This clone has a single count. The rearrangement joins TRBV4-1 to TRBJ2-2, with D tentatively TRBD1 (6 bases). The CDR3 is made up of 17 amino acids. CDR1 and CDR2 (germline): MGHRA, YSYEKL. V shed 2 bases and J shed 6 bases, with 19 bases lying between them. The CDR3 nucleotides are TGCGCCAGCAGCCAACGATATGAGGGGGAGAGTTCCGGGGAGCTGTTTTTT. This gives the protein CASSQRYEGESSGELFF.

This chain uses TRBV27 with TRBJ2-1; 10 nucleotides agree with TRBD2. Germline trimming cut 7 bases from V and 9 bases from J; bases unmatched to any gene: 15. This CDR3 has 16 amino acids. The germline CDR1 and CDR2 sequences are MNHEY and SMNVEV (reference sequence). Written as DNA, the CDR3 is TGTGCCAGCAATGGGGCCGGGACTAGCGATTGGAGTGAGCAGTTCTTC. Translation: CASNGAGTSDWSEQFF.

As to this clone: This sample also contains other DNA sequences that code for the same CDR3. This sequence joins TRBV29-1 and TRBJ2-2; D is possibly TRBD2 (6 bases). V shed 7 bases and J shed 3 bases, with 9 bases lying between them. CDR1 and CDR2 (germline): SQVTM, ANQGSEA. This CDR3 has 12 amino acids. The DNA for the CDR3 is TGCAGCGCCACGGGGGACACCGGGGAGCTGTTTTTT. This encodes CSATGDTGELFF.

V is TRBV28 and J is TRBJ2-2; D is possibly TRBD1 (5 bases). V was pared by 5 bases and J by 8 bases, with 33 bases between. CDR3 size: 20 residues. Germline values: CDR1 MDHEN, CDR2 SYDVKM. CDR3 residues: CASSLHLGQGVPNRIGELFF. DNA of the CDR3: TGTGCCAGCAGTCTCCACCTGGGGCAGGGTGTACCGAATCGTATTGGGGAGCTGTTTTTT.

The CDR3, as DNA: TGTGCCAGCAGCGTAGGGGGGCGTGTGGGGTTTGAGCAGTTCTTC. Its protein is CASSVGGRVGFEQFF. This chain links TRBV9 with TRBJ2-1, with TRBD1 as a possible D gene (6 bases). There are 15 residues in the CDR3. CDR1 is SGDLS and CDR2 is YYNGEE in the germline V gene. Trimming took off 0 bases at V and 9 bases at J, with 16 bases between the two ends.

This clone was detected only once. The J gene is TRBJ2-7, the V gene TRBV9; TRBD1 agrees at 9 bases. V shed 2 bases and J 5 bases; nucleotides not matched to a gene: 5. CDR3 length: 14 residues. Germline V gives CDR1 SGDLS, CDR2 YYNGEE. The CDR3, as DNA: TGTGCCAGCAGCGTCCGGGACAGGGAGAACGAGCAGTACTTC. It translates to CASSVRDRENEQYF.

CDR3 sequence (DNA): TGTGCCAGTAGTCCCGAGGGTTCTGAAGCTTTCTTT. Translation: CASSPEGSEAFF. The chain combines TRBV19 with TRBJ1-1; D remains ambiguous. CDR1 is LNHDA, CDR2 SQIVND, per germline (reference sequence). The CDR3 extends over 12 amino acids. V lost 5 bases to trimming and J lost 6 bases, with 10 bases between them.

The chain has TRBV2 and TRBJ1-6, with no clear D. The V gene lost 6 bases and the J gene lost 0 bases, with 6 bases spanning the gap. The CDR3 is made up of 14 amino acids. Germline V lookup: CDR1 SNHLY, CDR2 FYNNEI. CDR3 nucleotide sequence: TGTGCCAGCAGACAAAGCTCCTATAATTCACCCCTCCACTTT. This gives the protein CASRQSSYNSPLHF.

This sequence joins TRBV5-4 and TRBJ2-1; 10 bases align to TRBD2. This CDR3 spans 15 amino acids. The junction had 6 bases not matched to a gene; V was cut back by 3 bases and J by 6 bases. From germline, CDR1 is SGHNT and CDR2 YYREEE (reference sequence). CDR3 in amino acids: CASSSGAGGPNEQFF. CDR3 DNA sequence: TGTGCCAGCAGCTCAGGAGCGGGAGGGCCCAATGAGCAGTTCTTC.

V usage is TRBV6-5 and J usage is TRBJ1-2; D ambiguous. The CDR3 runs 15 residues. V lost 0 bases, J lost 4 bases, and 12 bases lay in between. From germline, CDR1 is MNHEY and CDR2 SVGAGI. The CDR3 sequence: CASSYSAVAGYGYTF. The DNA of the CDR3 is TGTGCCAGCAGTTACTCGGCGGTTGCGGGCTATGGCTACACCTTC.

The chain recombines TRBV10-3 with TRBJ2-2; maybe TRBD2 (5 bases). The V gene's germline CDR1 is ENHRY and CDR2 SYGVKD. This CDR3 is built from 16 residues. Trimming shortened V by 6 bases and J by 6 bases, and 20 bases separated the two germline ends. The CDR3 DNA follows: TGTGCCATCAGCCCTGGGTCCGGGAAAACTCCCGGGGAGCTGTTTTTT. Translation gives CAISPGSGKTPGELFF.

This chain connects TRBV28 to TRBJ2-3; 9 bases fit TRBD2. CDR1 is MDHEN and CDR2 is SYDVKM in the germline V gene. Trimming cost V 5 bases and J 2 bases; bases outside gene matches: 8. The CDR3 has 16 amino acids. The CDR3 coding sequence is TGTGCCAGCAGTCGGGCGGGAGGGCCTTTCACAGATACGCAGTATTTT. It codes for CASSRAGGPFTDTQYF.

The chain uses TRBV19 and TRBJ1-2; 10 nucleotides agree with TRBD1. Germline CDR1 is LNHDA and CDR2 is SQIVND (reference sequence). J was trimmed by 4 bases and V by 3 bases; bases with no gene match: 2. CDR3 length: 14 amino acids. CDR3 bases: TGTGCCAGTAGTATTGGGACAGGGGTCTATGGCTACACCTTC. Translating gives CASSIGTGVYGYTF.

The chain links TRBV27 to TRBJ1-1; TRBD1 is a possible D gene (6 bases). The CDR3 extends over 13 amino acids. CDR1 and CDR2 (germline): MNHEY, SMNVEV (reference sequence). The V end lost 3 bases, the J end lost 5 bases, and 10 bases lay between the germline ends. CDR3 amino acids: CASSFDRLTEAFF. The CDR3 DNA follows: TGTGCCAGCAGTTTCGACAGGTTGACTGAAGCTTTCTTT.

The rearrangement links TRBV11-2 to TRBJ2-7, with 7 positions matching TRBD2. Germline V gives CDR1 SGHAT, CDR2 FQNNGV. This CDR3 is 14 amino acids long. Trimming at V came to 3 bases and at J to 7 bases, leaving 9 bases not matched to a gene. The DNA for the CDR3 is TGTGCCAGCAGCTTCCCCCTGGGGGGGTGGGAGCAGTACTTC. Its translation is CASSFPLGGWEQYF.

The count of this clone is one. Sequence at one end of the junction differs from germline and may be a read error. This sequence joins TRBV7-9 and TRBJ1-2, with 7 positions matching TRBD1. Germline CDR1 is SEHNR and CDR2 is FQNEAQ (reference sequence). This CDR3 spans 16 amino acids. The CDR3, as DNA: TGTTCCAGCAGCTTCAGAGGGTCAAGGGGGCGCGAGGGCTACACCTTC. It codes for CSSSFRGSRGREGYTF.

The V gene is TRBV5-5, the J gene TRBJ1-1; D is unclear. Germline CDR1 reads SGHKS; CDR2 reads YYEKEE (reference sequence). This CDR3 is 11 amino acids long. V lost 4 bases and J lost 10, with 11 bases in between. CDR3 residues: CASSLQDLAFF. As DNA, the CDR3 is TGTGCCAGCAGCCTTCAGGATCTAGCTTTCTTT.

The CDR3 loop is CASSPYTGEYGYTF. For the CDR3, the DNA is TGTGCCAGCTCACCATACACAGGAGAATATGGCTACACCTTC. This chain links TRBV18 with TRBJ1-2; D might be TRBD1 (5 bases). Germline CDR1 reads KGHSH; CDR2 reads LQKENI. With 2 bases removed from V and 5 bases from J, the gap between germline ends came to 12 bases. There are 14 residues in the CDR3.

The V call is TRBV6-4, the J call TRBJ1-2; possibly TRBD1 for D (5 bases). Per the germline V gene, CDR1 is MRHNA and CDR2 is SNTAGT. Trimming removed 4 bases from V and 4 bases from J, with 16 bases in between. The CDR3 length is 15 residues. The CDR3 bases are TGTGCCAGCAGTGTAGACAGTGGCTCCGGCTATGGCTACACCTTC. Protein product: CASSVDSGSGYGYTF.

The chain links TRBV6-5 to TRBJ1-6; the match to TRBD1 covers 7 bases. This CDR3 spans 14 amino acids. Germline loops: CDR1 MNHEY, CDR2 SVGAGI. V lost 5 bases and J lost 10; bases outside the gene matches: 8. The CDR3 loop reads CASSPQRGQSPLHF. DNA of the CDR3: TGTGCCAGCAGTCCTCAGAGGGGGCAGTCACCCCTCCACTTT.

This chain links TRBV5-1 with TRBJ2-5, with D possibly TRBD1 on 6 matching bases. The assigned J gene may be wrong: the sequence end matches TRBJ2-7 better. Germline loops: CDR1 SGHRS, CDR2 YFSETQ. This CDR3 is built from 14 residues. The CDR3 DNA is TGCGCCAGCAGCTTCGGACAGAGTTCCTACGAGCAGTACTTC. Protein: CASSFGQSSYEQYF.

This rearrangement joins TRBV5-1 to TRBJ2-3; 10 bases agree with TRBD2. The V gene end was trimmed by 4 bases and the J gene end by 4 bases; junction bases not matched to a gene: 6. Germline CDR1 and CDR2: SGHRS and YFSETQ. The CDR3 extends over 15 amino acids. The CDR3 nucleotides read TGCGCCAGCAGCCCCCGGACTAGCGGCCCAGATACGCAGTATTTT. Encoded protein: CASSPRTSGPDTQYF. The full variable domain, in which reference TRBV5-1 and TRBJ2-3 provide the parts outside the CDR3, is KAGVTQTPRYLIKTRGQQVTLSCSPISGHRSVSWYQQTPGQGLQFLFEYFSETQRNKGNFPGRFSGRQFSNSRSEMNVSTLELGDSALYLCASSPRTSGPDTQYFGPGTRLTVL.

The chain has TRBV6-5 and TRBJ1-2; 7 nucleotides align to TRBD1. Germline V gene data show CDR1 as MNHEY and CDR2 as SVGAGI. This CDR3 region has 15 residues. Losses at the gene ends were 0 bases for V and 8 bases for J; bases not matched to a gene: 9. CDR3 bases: TGTGCCAGCAGTTACTCGAGAGGGGGCTCGGGGGGCTACACCTTC. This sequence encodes CASSYSRGGSGGYTF.